The rows below give T cell receptor beta chains drawn from one sample of a study of control samples from healthy donors and cancer patients. Using immunoSEQ multiplex PCR, the repertoire was profiled, and TCRdb retains in-frame clones only, with some absent. The sample holds 76,000 or so clones, around nine tenths seen once. The material sequenced was PBMCs. The receptors were sampled from a woman aged 45-65 years with colorectal cancer. The CDR3 runs from the conserved cysteine through the conserved F or W. The D gene is left open where the match is weak. Clone size is given for some rows only: seen once, a few or many times, or a class if the clone is expanded.

d_call: -
v_call: TRBV6-1
j_call: TRBJ2-1
clone_size: once
cdr3_aa: CASSDTQRGTINEQFF
cdr3_nt: TGTGCCAGCAGTGATACCCAACGCGGAACAATAAATGAGCAGTTCTTC

d_call: -
v_call: TRBV2
j_call: TRBJ1-2
clone_size: -
cdr3_aa: CASSEDQGPYGYTF
cdr3_nt: TGTGCCAGCAGTGAAGACCAGGGACCCTATGGCTACACCTTC

d_call: -
v_call: TRBV4-1
j_call: TRBJ1-5
clone_size: few
cdr3_aa: CASSQGPKGQPQHF
cdr3_nt: TGCGCCAGCAGCCAAGGCCCCAAAGGCCAGCCCCAGCATTTT

d_call: -
v_call: TRBV5-4
j_call: TRBJ1-2
clone_size: -
cdr3_aa: CATRRPGKGYTF
cdr3_nt: TGTGCCACCCGACGGCCAGGTAAAGGCTACACCTTC

d_call: TRBD1
v_call: TRBV6-5
j_call: TRBJ1-1
clone_size: -
cdr3_aa: CASSSPRDSNKAFF
cdr3_nt: TGTGCCAGCAGTTCACCAAGGGACAGCAACAAAGCTTTCTTT

d_call: -
v_call: TRBV10-1
j_call: TRBJ1-2
clone_size: -
cdr3_aa: CAREGFFDRPRPFNYGYTF
cdr3_nt: TGCGCCAGGGAGGGGTTTTTCGACAGGCCTCGACCCTTTAACTATGGCTACACCTTC

d_call: TRBD1
v_call: TRBV19
j_call: TRBJ1-2
clone_size: -
cdr3_aa: CASSNRDSAGYTF
cdr3_nt: TGTGCCAGTAGTAACCGGGACAGTGCTGGCTACACCTTC

d_call: TRBD2
v_call: TRBV10-3
j_call: TRBJ2-1
clone_size: -
cdr3_aa: CAIGPGLSYNEQFF
cdr3_nt: TGTGCCATCGGACCGGGACTATCCTACAATGAGCAGTTCTTC

d_call: -
v_call: TRBV3-1/TRBV3-2
j_call: TRBJ1-2
clone_size: once
cdr3_aa: CASSPGVVGYTF
cdr3_nt: TGTGCCAGCAGTCCGGGGGTAGTCGGCTACACCTTC

d_call: -
v_call: TRBV7-7
j_call: TRBJ2-2
clone_size: few
cdr3_aa: CASQLTCTNTGELFF
cdr3_nt: TGTGCCAGCCAGCTTACCTGCACGAACACCGGGGAGCTGTTTTTT

d_call: -
v_call: TRBV4-3
j_call: TRBJ1-2
clone_size: -
cdr3_aa: CASSQEDPGGDYGYTF
cdr3_nt: TGCGCCAGCAGCCAAGAAGACCCCGGGGGGGACTATGGCTACACCTTC

d_call: -
v_call: TRBV6-5
j_call: TRBJ1-2
clone_size: -
cdr3_aa: CASRGVRNYGYTF
cdr3_nt: TGTGCCAGCAGGGGGGTGAGGAACTATGGCTACACCTTC

d_call: -
v_call: TRBV7-2
j_call: TRBJ2-5
clone_size: -
cdr3_aa: CASSQQGRVETQYF
cdr3_nt: TGTGCCAGCAGCCAACAGGGTAGGGTAGAGACCCAGTACTTC

d_call: -
v_call: TRBV28
j_call: TRBJ2-2
clone_size: -
cdr3_aa: CASSLWEENTGELFF
cdr3_nt: TGTGCCAGCAGTTTATGGGAGGAGAACACCGGGGAGCTGTTTTTT

d_call: TRBD2
v_call: TRBV7-2
j_call: TRBJ2-1
clone_size: -
cdr3_aa: CASRLGGGGYNEQFF
cdr3_nt: TGTGCCAGCAGGCTGGGCGGGGGAGGGTACAATGAGCAGTTCTTC

d_call: -
v_call: TRBV9
j_call: TRBJ1-1
clone_size: -
cdr3_aa: CASSVSGGWTEAFF
cdr3_nt: TGTGCCAGCAGCGTTTCCGGGGGGTGGACTGAAGCTTTCTTT

d_call: -
v_call: TRBV10-3
j_call: TRBJ2-3
clone_size: -
cdr3_aa: CAICTERTDTQYF
cdr3_nt: TGTGCCATCTGCACAGAACGCACAGATACGCAGTATTTT

d_call: -
v_call: TRBV7-2
j_call: TRBJ1-3
clone_size: -
cdr3_aa: CASSLSAGVGNTIYF
cdr3_nt: TGTGCCAGCAGCCTCTCCGCAGGGGTTGGAAACACCATATATTTT

d_call: -
v_call: TRBV24-1
j_call: TRBJ2-5
clone_size: -
cdr3_aa: CATSEYKAETQYF
cdr3_nt: TGTGCCACCAGTGAATATAAGGCAGAGACCCAGTACTTC

d_call: -
v_call: TRBV3-1/TRBV3-2
j_call: TRBJ1-1
clone_size: -
cdr3_aa: CASSQEAGNTEAFF
cdr3_nt: TGTGCCAGCAGCCAAGAGGCAGGGAACACTGAAGCTTTCTTT

d_call: -
v_call: TRBV24-1
j_call: TRBJ2-3
clone_size: -
cdr3_aa: CATKGTTDTQYF
cdr3_nt: TGTGCCACCAAAGGCACCACAGATACGCAGTATTTT

d_call: TRBD1
v_call: TRBV28
j_call: TRBJ1-1
clone_size: -
cdr3_aa: CASTSGGPNTEAFF
cdr3_nt: TGTGCCAGCACCTCAGGGGGCCCGAACACTGAAGCTTTCTTT

d_call: -
v_call: TRBV5-4
j_call: TRBJ2-3
clone_size: -
cdr3_aa: CASSLPGTDTQYF
cdr3_nt: TGTGCCAGCAGCTTGCCAGGTACAGATACGCAGTATTTT

d_call: -
v_call: TRBV5-5
j_call: TRBJ1-6
clone_size: -
cdr3_aa: CASSSTDSSYNSPLHF
cdr3_nt: TGTGCCAGCAGCTCAACGGACAGCTCCTATAATTCACCCCTCCACTTT

d_call: -
v_call: TRBV6-5
j_call: TRBJ1-2
clone_size: -
cdr3_aa: CASNRESNYGYTF
cdr3_nt: TGTGCCAGCAACCGGGAATCTAACTATGGCTACACCTTC

d_call: TRBD1
v_call: TRBV6-2/TRBV6-3
j_call: TRBJ1-1
clone_size: once
cdr3_aa: CASSWGRGEVNTEAFF
cdr3_nt: TGTGCCAGCAGTTGGGGCAGGGGGGAGGTAAACACTGAAGCTTTCTTT

d_call: TRBD1
v_call: TRBV4-3
j_call: TRBJ1-1
clone_size: -
cdr3_aa: CASSPGRTGMGAFF
cdr3_nt: TGCGCCAGCAGCCCAGGACGGACAGGAATGGGAGCTTTCTTT

d_call: -
v_call: TRBV5-1
j_call: TRBJ1-2
clone_size: -
cdr3_aa: CASSLEGAYGYTF
cdr3_nt: TGCGCCAGCAGCTTGGAGGGTGCTTATGGCTACACCTTC

d_call: TRBD1
v_call: TRBV2
j_call: TRBJ1-1
clone_size: few
cdr3_aa: CASKPDSGTGAEAFF
cdr3_nt: TGTGCCAGCAAACCCGATTCCGGGACAGGGGCTGAAGCTTTCTTT

d_call: -
v_call: TRBV19
j_call: TRBJ1-3
clone_size: -
cdr3_aa: CASSMDKSEGGNTIYF
cdr3_nt: TGTGCCAGTAGTATGGACAAGTCAGAAGGTGGAAACACCATATATTTT

d_call: TRBD1
v_call: TRBV6-6
j_call: TRBJ1-5
clone_size: -
cdr3_aa: CASSYGQGSNQPQHF
cdr3_nt: TGTGCCAGCAGTTACGGACAGGGAAGCAATCAGCCCCAGCATTTT

d_call: -
v_call: TRBV7-2
j_call: TRBJ1-2
clone_size: -
cdr3_aa: CASSLIGNGYTF
cdr3_nt: TGTGCCAGCAGCTTGATAGGGAATGGCTACACCTTC